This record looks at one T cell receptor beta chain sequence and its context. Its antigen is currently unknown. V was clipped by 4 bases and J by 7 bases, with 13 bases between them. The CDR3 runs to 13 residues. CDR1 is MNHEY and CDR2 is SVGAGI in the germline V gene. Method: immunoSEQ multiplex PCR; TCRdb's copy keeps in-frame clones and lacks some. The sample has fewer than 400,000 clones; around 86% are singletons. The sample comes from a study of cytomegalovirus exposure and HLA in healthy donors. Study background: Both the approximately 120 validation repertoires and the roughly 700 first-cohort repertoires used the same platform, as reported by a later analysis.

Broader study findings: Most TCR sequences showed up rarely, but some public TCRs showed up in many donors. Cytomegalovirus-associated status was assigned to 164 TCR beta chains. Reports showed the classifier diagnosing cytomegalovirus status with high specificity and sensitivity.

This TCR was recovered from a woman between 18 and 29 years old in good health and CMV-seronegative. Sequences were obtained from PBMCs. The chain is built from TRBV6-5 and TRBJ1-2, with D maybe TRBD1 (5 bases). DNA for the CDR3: TGTGCCAGCAGTTGGGGGAGGGCAGGTGGCTACACCTTC. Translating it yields CASSWGRAGGYTF.